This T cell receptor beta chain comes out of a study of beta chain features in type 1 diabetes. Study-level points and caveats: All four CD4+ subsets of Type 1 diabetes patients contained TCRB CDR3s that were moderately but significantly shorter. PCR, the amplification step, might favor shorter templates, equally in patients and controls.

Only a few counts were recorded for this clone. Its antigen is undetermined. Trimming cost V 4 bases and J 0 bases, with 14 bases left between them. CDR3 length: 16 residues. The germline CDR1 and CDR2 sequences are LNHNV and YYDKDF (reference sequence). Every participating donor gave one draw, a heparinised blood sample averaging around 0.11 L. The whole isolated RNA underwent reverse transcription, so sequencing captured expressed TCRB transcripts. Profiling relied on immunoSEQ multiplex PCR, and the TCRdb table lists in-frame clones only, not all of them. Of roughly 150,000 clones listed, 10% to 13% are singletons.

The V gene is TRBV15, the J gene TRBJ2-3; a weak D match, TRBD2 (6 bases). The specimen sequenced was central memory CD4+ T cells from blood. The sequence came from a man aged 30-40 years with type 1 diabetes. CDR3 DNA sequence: TGTGCCACCAGCACGAGGAGCGGGTCTAGCACAGATACGCAGTATTTT. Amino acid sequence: CATSTRSGSSTDTQYF. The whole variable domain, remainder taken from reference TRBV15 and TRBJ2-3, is DAMVIQNPRYQVTQFGKPVTLSCSQTLNHNVMYWYQQKSSQAPKLLFHYYDKDFNNEADTPDNFQSRRPNTSFCFLDIRSPGLGDTAMYLCATSTRSGSSTDTQYFGPGTRLTVL.